Described below is a single TCR beta chain sequence and its context. The target antigen is unknown. The germline CDR1 and CDR2 sequences are MDHEN and SYDVKM. Trimming stripped 3 bases from V and 0 bases from J, with 20 bases between. The CDR3 is 18 amino acids. This sample is drawn from a study of T cell responses to AZD1222 COVID-19 vaccine. Study-level results: Per reports, nearly half of all spike-specific TCRs target regions that are unmutated in variants. Among vaccine-associated CD4 TCRs, coverage spanned spike, with dominance at 160-218 and 743-854. Females made up more of the donors, who were largely white British, and clonal diversity may have come out too low.

The repertoire was sequenced with immunoSEQ multiplex PCR; TCRdb's copy has only in-frame clones and lacks some. Of some 100,000 clones listed, 90% are singletons. This receptor was taken from an adult in good health. V usage is TRBV28 and J usage is TRBJ1-1; no reliable D call. The source material was peripheral blood, sampled on day 0 of AZD1222 vaccination. CDR3 loop: CASSFPRDLLSMNTEAFF. CDR3 DNA sequence: TGTGCCAGCAGTTTTCCCCGTGACCTGCTTTCGATGAACACTGAAGCTTTCTTT.